This T cell receptor (beta chain) was captured by sequencing in a study of immune characterization of retroperitoneal liposarcoma. In TCRdb, the PCR reads were re-called with MiXCR into one record per CDR3 protein. The repertoire holds fewer than 6,000 distinct CDR3 sequences, with less than 35% as singletons. CDR3 length equals 16 residues. V was trimmed by 4 bases and J by 1 base, leaving 17 bases between them. Germline-derived CDR1 and CDR2 are MNHNS and SASEGT. This clonotype came up many times. The TCR originated in a female donor with retroperitoneal liposarcoma. Sample: tumor tissue. The chain is built from TRBV6-1 and TRBJ2-7; D call uncertain. This CDR3 reads CASSVESTSISYEQYF. The CDR3 coding sequence is TGTGCCAGCAGTGTCGAGTCTACCTCCATTTCCTACGAGCAGTACTTC.